The clone carrying this T cell receptor beta chain was detected only a few times. Antigen: not known. Sorting gave populations that all exceeded 98% purity. The CDR3 spans 13 residues. Germline V gene data show CDR1 as GTSNPN and CDR2 as SVGIG (reference sequence). The V end lost 1 base, the J end lost 8 bases, and 14 bases lay between the germline ends. Since all of the isolated RNA was reverse transcribed, expressed TCRB transcripts were what got sequenced. Sequenced by immunoSEQ multiplex PCR; TCRdb stores in-frame clones only, minus some. The table includes around 650,000 clones, 12% detected once. This sample was included in a study of beta chain features in type 1 diabetes. Findings and limits, study-wide: The study found moderately but significantly shorter TCRB CDR3s in all four CD4+ subsets of Type 1 diabetes patients.

The chain employs TRBV30 and TRBJ1-2; no clear D. Sequencing input: naive CD4+ T cells from blood. The TCR sequence derives from a man under 40 with type 1 diabetes. The CDR3 is CAWSDSAGGGYTF. In nucleotides, the CDR3 is TGTGCCTGGAGTGACAGCGCCGGAGGGGGCTACACCTTC.